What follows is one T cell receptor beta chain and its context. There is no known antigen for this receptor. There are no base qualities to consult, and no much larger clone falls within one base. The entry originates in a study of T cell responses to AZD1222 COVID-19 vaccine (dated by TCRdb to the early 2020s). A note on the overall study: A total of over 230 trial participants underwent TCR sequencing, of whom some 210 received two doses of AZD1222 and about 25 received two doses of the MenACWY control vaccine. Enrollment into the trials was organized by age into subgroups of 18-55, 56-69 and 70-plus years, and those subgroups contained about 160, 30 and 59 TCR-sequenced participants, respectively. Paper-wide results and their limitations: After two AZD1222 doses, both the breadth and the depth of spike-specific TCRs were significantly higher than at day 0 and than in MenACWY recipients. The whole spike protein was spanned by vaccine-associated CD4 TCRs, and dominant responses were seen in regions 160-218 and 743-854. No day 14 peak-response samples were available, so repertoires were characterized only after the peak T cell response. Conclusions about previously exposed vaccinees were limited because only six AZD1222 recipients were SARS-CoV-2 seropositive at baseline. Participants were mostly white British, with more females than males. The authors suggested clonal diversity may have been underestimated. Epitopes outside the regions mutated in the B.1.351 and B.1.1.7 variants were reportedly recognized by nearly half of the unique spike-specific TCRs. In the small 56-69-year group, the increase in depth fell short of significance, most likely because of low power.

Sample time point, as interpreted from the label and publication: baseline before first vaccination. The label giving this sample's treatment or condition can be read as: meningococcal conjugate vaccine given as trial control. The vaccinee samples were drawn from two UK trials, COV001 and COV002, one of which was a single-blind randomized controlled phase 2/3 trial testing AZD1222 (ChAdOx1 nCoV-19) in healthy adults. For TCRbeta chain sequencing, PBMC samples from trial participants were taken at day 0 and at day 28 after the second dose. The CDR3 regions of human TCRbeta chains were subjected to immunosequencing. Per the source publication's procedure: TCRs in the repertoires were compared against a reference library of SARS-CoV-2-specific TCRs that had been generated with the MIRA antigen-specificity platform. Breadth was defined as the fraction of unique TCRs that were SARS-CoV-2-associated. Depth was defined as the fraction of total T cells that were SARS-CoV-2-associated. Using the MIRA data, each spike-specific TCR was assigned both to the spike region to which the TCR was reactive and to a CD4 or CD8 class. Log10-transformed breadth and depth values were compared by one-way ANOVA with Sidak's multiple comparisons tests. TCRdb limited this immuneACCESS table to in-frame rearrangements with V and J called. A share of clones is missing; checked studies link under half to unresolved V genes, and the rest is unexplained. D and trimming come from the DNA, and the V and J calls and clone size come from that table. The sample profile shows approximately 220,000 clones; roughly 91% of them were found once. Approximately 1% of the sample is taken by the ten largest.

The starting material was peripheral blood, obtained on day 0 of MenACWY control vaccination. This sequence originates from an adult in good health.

This receptor has the CDR3 CASSLNGFATNEKLFF. The DNA reads as follows: TGCGCCAGCAGCTTGAACGGGTTCGCAACTAATGAAAAACTGTTTTTT. The V and J genes are TRBV5-1 and TRBJ1-4; no D gene is confidently identified. Trimming takes 1 base from V and 0 bases from J, and the germline ends sit 10 bases apart. Counted from cysteine to phenylalanine, this CDR3 has 16 amino acids. Only the CDR3 part of the read is kept: 48 bases, read in frame from the first base. Reading the germline V gene gives CDR1 SGHRS and CDR2 YFSETQ.